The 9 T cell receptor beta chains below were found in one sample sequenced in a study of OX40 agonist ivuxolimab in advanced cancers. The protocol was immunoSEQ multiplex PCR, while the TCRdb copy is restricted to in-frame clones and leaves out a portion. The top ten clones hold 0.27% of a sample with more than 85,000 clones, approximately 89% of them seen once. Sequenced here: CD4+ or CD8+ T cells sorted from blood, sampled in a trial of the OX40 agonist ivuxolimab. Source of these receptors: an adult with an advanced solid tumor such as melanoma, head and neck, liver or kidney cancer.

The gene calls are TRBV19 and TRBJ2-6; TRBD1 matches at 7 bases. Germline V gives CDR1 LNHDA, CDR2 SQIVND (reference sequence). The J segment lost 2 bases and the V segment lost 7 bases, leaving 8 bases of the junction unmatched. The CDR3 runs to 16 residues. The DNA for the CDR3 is TGTGCCAGTACCGGGACAGCCGACGCTGGGGCCAACGTCCTGACTTTC. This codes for CASTGTADAGANVLTF.

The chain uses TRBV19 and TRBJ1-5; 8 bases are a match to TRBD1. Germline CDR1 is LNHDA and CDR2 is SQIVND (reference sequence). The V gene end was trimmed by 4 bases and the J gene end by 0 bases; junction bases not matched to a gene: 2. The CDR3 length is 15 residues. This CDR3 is CASSRTGISNQPQHF. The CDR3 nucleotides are TGTGCCAGTAGTAGGACAGGGATTAGCAATCAGCCCCAGCATTTT.

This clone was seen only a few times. The DNA of the CDR3 is TGTGCCAGCAGCTTAGCAGAGAACACTGAAGCTTTCTTT. Residues: CASSLAENTEAFF. This chain joins TRBV7-9 and TRBJ1-1; D remains ambiguous. V was pared by 0 bases and J by 1 base, with 3 bases between. CDR1 SEHNR and CDR2 FQNEAQ come from the germline V gene (reference sequence). CDR3 length: 13 residues. The full variable domain, with the rest looked up from reference TRBV7-9 and TRBJ1-1, is DTGVSQNPRHKITKRGQNVTFRCDPISEHNRLYWYRQTLGQGPEFLTYFQNEAQLEKSRLLSDRFSAERPKGSFSTLEIQRTEQGDSAMYLCASSLAENTEAFFGQGTRLTVV.

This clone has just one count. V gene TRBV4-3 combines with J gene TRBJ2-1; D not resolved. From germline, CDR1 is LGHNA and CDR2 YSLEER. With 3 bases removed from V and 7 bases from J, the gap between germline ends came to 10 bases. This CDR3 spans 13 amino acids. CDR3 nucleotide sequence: TGCGCCAGCAGCCAGGCGGACGGGAATGAGCAGTTCTTC. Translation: CASSQADGNEQFF.

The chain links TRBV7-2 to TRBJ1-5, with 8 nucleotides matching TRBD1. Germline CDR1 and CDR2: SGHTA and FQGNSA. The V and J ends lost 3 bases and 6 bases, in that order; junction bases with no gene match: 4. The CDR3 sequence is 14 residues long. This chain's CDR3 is CASSLTGVGQPQHF. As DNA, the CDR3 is TGTGCCAGCAGCTTGACAGGGGTTGGTCAGCCCCAGCATTTT. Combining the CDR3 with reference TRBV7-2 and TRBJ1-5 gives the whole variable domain GAGVSQSPSNKVTEKGKDVELRCDPISGHTALYWYRQSLGQGLEFLIYFQGNSAPDKSGLPSDRFSAERTGGSVSTLTIQRTQQEDSAVYLCASSLTGVGQPQHFGDGTRLSIL.

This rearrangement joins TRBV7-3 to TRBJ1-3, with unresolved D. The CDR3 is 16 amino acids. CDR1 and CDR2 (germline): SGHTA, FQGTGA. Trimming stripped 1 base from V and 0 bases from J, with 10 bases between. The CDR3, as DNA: TGTGCCAGCAGCTTAAACAGTCCTGCCTCTGGAAACACCATATATTTT. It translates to CASSLNSPASGNTIYF.

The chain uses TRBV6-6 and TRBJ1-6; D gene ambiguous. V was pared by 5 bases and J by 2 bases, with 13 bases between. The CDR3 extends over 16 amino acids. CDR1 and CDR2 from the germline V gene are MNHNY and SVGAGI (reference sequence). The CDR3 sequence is CASSDWDRTYNSPLHF. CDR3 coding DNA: TGTGCCAGCAGTGACTGGGATAGGACCTATAATTCACCCCTCCACTTT.

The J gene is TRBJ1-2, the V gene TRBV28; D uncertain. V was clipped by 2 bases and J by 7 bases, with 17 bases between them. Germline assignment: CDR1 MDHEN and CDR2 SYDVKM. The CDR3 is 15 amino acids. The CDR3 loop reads CASSLNLPPWLGYTF. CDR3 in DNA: TGTGCCAGCAGTTTAAATCTCCCTCCATGGCTTGGCTACACCTTC.

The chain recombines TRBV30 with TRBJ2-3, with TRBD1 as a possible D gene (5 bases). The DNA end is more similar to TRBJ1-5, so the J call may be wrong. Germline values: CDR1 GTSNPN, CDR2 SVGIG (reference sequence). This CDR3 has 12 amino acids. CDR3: CAWRGLAGVQHF. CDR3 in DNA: TGTGCCTGGAGGGGACTAGCGGGAGTTCAGCATTTT.